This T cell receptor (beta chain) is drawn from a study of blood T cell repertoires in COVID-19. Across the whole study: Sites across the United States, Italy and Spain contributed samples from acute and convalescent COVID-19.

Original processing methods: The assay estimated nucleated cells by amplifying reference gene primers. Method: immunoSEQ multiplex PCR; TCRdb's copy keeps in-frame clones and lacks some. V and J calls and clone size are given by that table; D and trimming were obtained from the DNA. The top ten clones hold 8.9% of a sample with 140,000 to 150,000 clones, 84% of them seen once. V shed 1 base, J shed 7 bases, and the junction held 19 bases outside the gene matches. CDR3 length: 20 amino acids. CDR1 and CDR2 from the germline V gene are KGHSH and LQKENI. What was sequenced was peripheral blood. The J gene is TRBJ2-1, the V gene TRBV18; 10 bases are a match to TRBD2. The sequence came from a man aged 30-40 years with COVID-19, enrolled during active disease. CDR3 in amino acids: CASSPLASGRGGSVGNEQFF. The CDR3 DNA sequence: TGTGCCAGCTCACCACTGGCTAGCGGGAGAGGGGGGAGCGTCGGAAATGAGCAGTTCTTC.